The 21 T cell receptor beta chains in this list originate from one sample, sequenced in a study of early T cells in non-severe SARS-CoV-2 infection listed by TCRdb under 2021. Library preparation employed 5' RACE. Sequenced using a NextSeq 500. TCRdb itself trimmed the public reads at Q25 with fastp, ran MiXCR and retained productive beta chains. Records with the same CDR3 protein are collapsed into one entry carrying the most frequent genes and DNA. The sample table shows 70,000 to 95,000 distinct CDR3 sequences, and approximately 14% are seen once. The top ten constitute 0.58% of the sample. Specimen: whole blood. All receptors come from an adult who was a healthcare worker with PCR-confirmed SARS-CoV-2 infection or an uninfected control (not recorded which).

This chain uses TRBV12-3 or TRBV12-4 with TRBJ1-2; D is perhaps TRBD1 (5 bases). Between the trimmed V and J ends, which lost 6 bases and 1 base, there was a span of 9 bases. CDR3 size: 13 residues. This CDR3 reads CASSLQGNYGYTF. CDR3 DNA: TGTGCCAGCAGCCTGCAGGGTAACTATGGCTACACCTTC.

This clonotype was detected only a few times. The gene calls are TRBV25-1 and TRBJ2-1; D possibly corresponds to TRBD2 (5 bases). The germline gives CDR1 MGHDK, CDR2 SYGVNS. Trimming stripped 5 bases from V and 0 bases from J, with 11 bases between. This CDR3 spans 15 amino acids. DNA for the CDR3: TGTGCCAGCAGTTTTACCGGAGGCTCCTACAATGAGCAGTTCTTC. Translated: CASSFTGGSYNEQFF.

The sample holds a few counts of this clonotype. This chain links TRBV5-6 with TRBJ1-5; TRBD1 might be the D (5 bases). Germline loops: CDR1 SGHDT, CDR2 YYEEEE. The V end was cut by 4 bases, the J end by 2 bases, with 13 bases between. This CDR3 contains 15 residues. The CDR3 DNA follows: TGTGCCAGCAGCAGATGGGGGTTAGGCAATCAGCCCCAGCATTTT. This gives the protein CASSRWGLGNQPQHF.

This clonotype was counted only a few times. This chain links TRBV7-8 with TRBJ1-1; D may be TRBD1 (5 bases). Germline V CDR1 and CDR2: SGHVS, FQNEAQ. The CDR3 length is 15 residues. The V and J ends lost 2 bases and 0 bases respectively, with 10 bases between them. The CDR3 sequence is CASSLPTVMNTEAFF. Written as DNA, the CDR3 is TGTGCCAGCAGCTTACCGACAGTAATGAACACTGAAGCTTTCTTT. The full variable domain, its missing parts supplied by reference TRBV7-8 and TRBJ1-1, is GAGVSQSPRYKVAKRGQDVALRCDPISGHVSLFWYQQALGQGPEFLTYFQNEAQLDKSGLPSDRFFAERPEGSVSTLKIQRTQQEDSAVYLCASSLPTVMNTEAFFGQGTRLTVV.

The chain recombines TRBV4-1 with TRBJ1-2; 7 positions agree with TRBD1. The V segment lost 1 base and the J segment 2 bases; nucleotides outside the gene matches: 4. The CDR3 has 15 amino acids. Germline V gives CDR1 MGHRA, CDR2 YSYEKL. The CDR3 DNA is TGCGCCAGCAGCCAAGTAAAGGGGGCCAACTATGGCTACACCTTC. Translated: CASSQVKGANYGYTF.

This clonotype occurred many times. The V gene is TRBV7-9, the J gene TRBJ1-1, with D possibly being TRBD1 (5 bases). CDR3 length: 14 amino acids. Germline V CDR1 and CDR2: SEHNR, FQNEAQ (reference sequence). Deletions cut 5 bases from V and 6 bases from J, with 16 bases between. The CDR3, as DNA: TGTGCCAGCAGCCCGGGACCACTCCGGCCTGAAGCTTTCTTT. This translates into CASSPGPLRPEAFF.

This clonotype has a count of ten or more. This chain connects TRBV29-1 to TRBJ2-1; no clear D. The germline V gene encodes CDR1 SQVTM and CDR2 ANQGSEA. The CDR3 is 14 amino acids. The germline V and J ends were trimmed by 7 bases and 0 bases, with 13 bases remaining between them. The CDR3, as DNA: TGCAGCGGCTCCCTACACAGCTCCTACAATGAGCAGTTCTTC. It specifies CSGSLHSSYNEQFF.

The V call is TRBV7-6, the J call TRBJ2-3, with D uncertain. CDR1 and CDR2 (germline): SGHVS, FNYEAQ. The germline V and J ends were trimmed by 6 bases and 2 bases, with 18 bases remaining between them. This CDR3 is built from 16 residues. As DNA, the CDR3 is TGTGCCAGCAGTCGTCAAAACCCGGGCCCCACAGATACGCAGTATTTT. This sequence encodes CASSRQNPGPTDTQYF. Together with reference TRBV7-6 and TRBJ2-3, the CDR3 gives the full variable domain: GAGVSQSPRYKVTKRGQDVALRCDPISGHVSLYWYRQALGQGPEFLTYFNYEAQQDKSGLPNDRFSAERPEGSISTLTIQRTEQRDSAMYRCASSRQNPGPTDTQYFGPGTRLTVL.

The rearrangement joins TRBV20-1 to TRBJ1-1; a possible D gene is TRBD1 (5 bases). In germline, CDR1 is DFQATT, CDR2 SNEGSKA (reference sequence). The CDR3 totals 11 residues. Trimming took 6 bases from V and 3 from J, leaving 8 bases between them. The CDR3 DNA sequence: TGCAGTGCCCCAGGGCACACTGAAGCTTTCTTT. Protein sequence: CSAPGHTEAFF.

The chain has TRBV20-1 and TRBJ2-5; D is possibly TRBD1 (5 bases). V lost 0 bases and J 1 base, leaving 12 bases between the germline ends. There are 15 residues in the CDR3. Germline values: CDR1 DFQATT, CDR2 SNEGSKA (reference sequence). The CDR3 coding sequence is TGCAGTGCTAGAGATATTGCAGGGCCCCAAGAGACCCAGTACTTC. The encoded protein is CSARDIAGPQETQYF.

The table lists this clonotype with a few counts. This sequence joins TRBV4-2 and TRBJ2-3; the match to TRBD2 covers 8 bases. CDR1 and CDR2 (germline): LGHNA, YNFKEQ. There are 18 residues in the CDR3. Trimming removed 0 bases from V and 0 bases from J; junction bases left unmatched: 8. The CDR3 spells CASSQDRGGGPSTDTQYF. The CDR3 DNA follows: TGTGCCAGCAGCCAAGATCGGGGCGGGGGGCCGAGCACAGATACGCAGTATTTT.

The chain joins TRBV20-1 to TRBJ1-1; D is possibly TRBD1 (5 bases). The V gene lost 6 bases and the J gene lost 0 bases, with 14 bases spanning the gap. This CDR3 is built from 14 residues. Germline V CDR1 and CDR2: DFQATT, SNEGSKA (reference sequence). CDR3 nucleotides: TGCAGTGCCAGGAGCGGGACGTTGAACACTGAAGCTTTCTTT. It codes for CSARSGTLNTEAFF.

This clonotype was picked up a small number of times. The chain has TRBV19 and TRBJ2-5, with D uncertain. Trimming left V 1 base short and J 3 bases short, with 6 bases between. Germline-derived CDR1 and CDR2 are LNHDA and SQIVND (reference sequence). This CDR3 is 13 amino acids long. The CDR3, as DNA: TGTGCCAGTAGTATAGTGAAGGAAGAGACCCAGTACTTC. Translating gives CASSIVKEETQYF.

This clonotype was seen repeatedly, ten times or more. The chain recombines TRBV10-2 with TRBJ2-1, with a possible D match to TRBD1 (5 bases). This CDR3 is built from 13 residues. V lost 3 bases and J lost 9, with 12 bases in between. Germline CDR1 and CDR2: WSHSY and SAAADI. CDR3 DNA sequence: TGCGCCAGCAGTGAAACGGTGCAGGGTGAGCAGTTCTTC. Translating gives CASSETVQGEQFF.

V usage is TRBV3-1 and J usage is TRBJ1-1, with D tentatively TRBD1 (5 bases). V lost 1 base, J lost 5 bases, and 11 bases lay in between. This CDR3 is 14 amino acids long. Germline lookup yields CDR1 LGHDT and CDR2 YNNKEL (reference sequence). CDR3 protein: CASSQVLGGTEAFF. The DNA of the CDR3 is TGTGCCAGCAGCCAAGTCCTGGGGGGGACTGAAGCTTTCTTT.

The sample holds a few counts of this clonotype. The chain joins TRBV5-1 to TRBJ1-2; 8 bases fit TRBD1. V lost 0 bases to trimming and J lost 1 base; unmatched junction nucleotides: 2. The CDR3 has 15 residues. Germline V gene lookup returns CDR1 SGHRS and CDR2 YFSETQ. The CDR3 coding sequence is TGCGCCAGCAGCTTGGCTACAGGGGGTAACTATGGCTACACCTTC. Amino acid sequence: CASSLATGGNYGYTF. Supplemented by reference TRBV5-1 and TRBJ1-2, the full variable domain reads KAGVTQTPRYLIKTRGQQVTLSCSPISGHRSVSWYQQTPGQGLQFLFEYFSETQRNKGNFPGRFSGRQFSNSRSEMNVSTLELGDSALYLCASSLATGGNYGYTFGSGTRLTVV.

Only a few counts were recorded for this clonotype. The rearrangement uses TRBV12-3 or TRBV12-4 and TRBJ1-6; D call uncertain. Trimming removed 7 bases at V and 9 bases at J, with 16 bases between. CDR3 length: 14 amino acids. CDR3 coding DNA: TGTGCCAGCACCGCACTAACAACGGGTTCACCCCTCCACTTT. Its translation: CASTALTTGSPLHF.

This clonotype occurred a few times. The V gene is TRBV25-1, the J gene TRBJ1-6, with D possibly matching TRBD1 (5 bases). The germline CDR1 and CDR2 sequences are MGHDK and SYGVNS. The length of the CDR3 is 13 residues. V was trimmed by 8 bases and J by 8 bases, leaving 13 bases between them. In nucleotides, the CDR3 is TGTGCCAGCGTTCGGGGCGGGGATTCACCCCTCCACTTT. It translates to CASVRGGDSPLHF.

The V call is TRBV7-8, the J call TRBJ2-2; possible D gene TRBD1, 5 bases. The germline V gene has CDR1 SGHVS and CDR2 FQNEAQ. This CDR3 comprises 14 residues. V was cut by 4 bases and J by 7 bases, with 13 bases left in between. CDR3 residues: CASSSSGQGGELFF. The CDR3, as DNA: TGTGCCAGCAGCTCTTCAGGGCAGGGCGGGGAGCTGTTTTTT.

This clonotype has a handful of counts. The V and J genes are TRBV3-1 and TRBJ2-1; 7 bases match TRBD2. V lost 4 bases, J lost 4 bases, and 10 bases stayed unmatched. This CDR3 is built from 16 residues. Germline CDR1 LGHDT, CDR2 YNNKEL (reference sequence). CDR3 sequence reads: CASSPGSGGGYNEQFF. As DNA, the CDR3 is TGTGCCAGCAGCCCCGGGTCCGGCGGGGGATACAATGAGCAGTTCTTC.

The chain has TRBV7-6 and TRBJ2-3, with 7 nucleotides matching TRBD1. This CDR3 is 15 amino acids long. Per the germline V gene, CDR1 is SGHVS and CDR2 is FNYEAQ. Trimming at V came to 5 bases and at J to 1 base, leaving 6 bases not matched to a gene. CDR3 sequence (DNA): TGTGCCAGCAGCGCGGACACAGGGGGCACAGATACGCAGTATTTT. Translating gives CASSADTGGTDTQYF.